This passage covers 9 T cell receptor beta chains from one sample sequenced in a study of blood T cell repertoires in COVID-19. Using immunoSEQ multiplex PCR, the repertoire was profiled, and TCRdb retains in-frame clones only, with some absent. The repertoire holds 220,000 or so clones, with 70% to 90% as singletons. Sequencing was performed on peripheral blood. The receptors derive from a man between 50 and 59 years old who had recovered from COVID-19.

V and J are TRBV5-1 and TRBJ2-5, with a weak D call TRBD2 (6 bases). The length of the CDR3 is 14 residues. Germline V lookup: CDR1 SGHRS, CDR2 YFSETQ. V lost 1 base to trimming and J lost 7 bases, with 14 bases between them. CDR3 sequence: CASSLPTGERTQYF. In DNA, the CDR3 is TGCGCCAGCAGCTTGCCCACGGGGGAACGGACCCAGTACTTC. Full variable domain (missing parts from reference TRBV5-1 and TRBJ2-5): KAGVTQTPRYLIKTRGQQVTLSCSPISGHRSVSWYQQTPGQGLQFLFEYFSETQRNKGNFPGRFSGRQFSNSRSEMNVSTLELGDSALYLCASSLPTGERTQYFGPGTRLLVL.

This sequence joins TRBV24-1 and TRBJ2-1; 9 positions agree with TRBD2. After removal of 6 bases from V and 1 base from J, the junction contained 3 bases not matched to a gene. The CDR3 is 15 amino acids. Germline-derived CDR1 and CDR2 are KGHDR and SFDVKD. The CDR3 sequence is CATSLAGASYNEQFF. In nucleotides, the CDR3 is TGTGCCACCAGTTTAGCGGGAGCGTCCTACAATGAGCAGTTCTTC.

The rearrangement links TRBV28 to TRBJ1-4, with no clear D. V lost 6 bases and J lost 3, with 20 bases in between. The CDR3 spans 17 residues. Germline values: CDR1 MDHEN, CDR2 SYDVKM. The CDR3 here is CASSPFGPLGANEKLFF. CDR3 nucleotides: TGTGCCAGCAGCCCTTTCGGCCCTCTAGGTGCTAATGAAAAACTGTTTTTT.

This sequence joins TRBV5-1 and TRBJ2-5; perhaps TRBD2 as D (6 bases). The CDR3 sequence is 14 residues long. The ends were cut back, 5 bases at V and 5 bases at J, with 16 bases in the middle. Germline V CDR1 and CDR2: SGHRS, YFSETQ. This CDR3 reads CASRKPLARETQYF. The CDR3 DNA reads TGCGCCAGCAGAAAGCCGCTAGCGAGGGAGACCCAGTACTTC.

This chain joins TRBV9 and TRBJ2-3; 8 bases are a match to TRBD2. Germline CDR1 reads SGDLS; CDR2 reads YYNGEE. J was trimmed by 2 bases and V by 1 base; bases with no gene match: 3. The CDR3 covers 15 residues. CDR3: CASSVKRGYTDTQYF. In DNA form, the CDR3 reads TGTGCCAGCAGCGTAAAGCGGGGGTACACAGATACGCAGTATTTT.

This chain joins TRBV28 and TRBJ2-3, with D possibly being TRBD1 (5 bases). CDR3 length: 15 residues. Germline CDR1 is MDHEN and CDR2 is SYDVKM. Deletions cut 4 bases from V and 4 bases from J, with 15 bases between. This chain's CDR3 is CASSSRVSTADTQYF. As DNA, the CDR3 is TGTGCCAGCAGTTCCAGGGTTAGTACGGCAGATACGCAGTATTTT. Drawing the rest from reference TRBV28 and TRBJ2-3, the complete variable domain is DVKVTQSSRYLVKRTGEKVFLECVQDMDHENMFWYRQDPGLGLRLIYFSYDVKMKEKGDIPEGYSVSREKKERFSLILESASTNQTSMYLCASSSRVSTADTQYFGPGTRLTVL.

The chain uses TRBV27 and TRBJ2-7, with 9 bases aligning to TRBD1. The CDR3 contains 15 residues. Per germline, CDR1 MNHEY and CDR2 SMNVEV (reference sequence). Trimming took 5 bases from V and 6 from J; bases not matched to a gene: 11. Written as DNA, the CDR3 is TGTGCCAGCAGTGCGTCCCCGGGACAGGGATCCGAGCAGTACTTC. Its protein product is CASSASPGQGSEQYF.

This chain links TRBV29-1 with TRBJ2-7; the match to TRBD2 covers 7 bases. Trimming took 3 bases from V and 5 from J; bases not matched to a gene: 1. The CDR3 has 11 residues. Germline V gene lookup returns CDR1 SQVTM and CDR2 ANQGSEA. DNA for the CDR3: TGCAGCGTTGAGAGCGGGAACGAGCAGTACTTC. Protein sequence: CSVESGNEQYF.

This rearrangement joins TRBV23-1 to TRBJ2-7; 8 bases are shared with TRBD2. TRBV23-1 falls under the ORF class, with uncertain function. This CDR3 spans 11 amino acids. V lost 6 bases and J lost 6; bases outside the gene matches: 1. The CDR3, as DNA: TGCGCCAGCAGGGGACTAGGCGAGCAGTACTTC. Translating it yields CASRGLGEQYF.